The 6 T cell receptor beta chains below come from one sample, sequenced in a study of T cell repertoires in cytomegalovirus infection. Using its own MiXCR run on the reads, TCRdb lists one record per CDR3 protein. The table shows fewer than 400,000 distinct CDR3 sequences, with 15% to 20% occurring only once. Sequenced: PBMCs. Receptor source: a human donor in good health (CMV status not recorded). Some clones in this sample may be carry-over from other donors' samples.

V usage is TRBV6-1 and J usage is TRBJ1-1; D remains unclear. This CDR3 comprises 14 residues. The germline V and J ends were trimmed by 8 bases and 1 base, with 14 bases remaining between them. Germline V gene lookup returns CDR1 MNHNS and CDR2 SASEGT. The CDR3 spells CASSMRVTNTEAFF. The CDR3 nucleotides are TGTGCCAGCTCAATGCGCGTCACGAACACTGAAGCTTTCTTT.

This clonotype was found many times. V gene TRBV7-2 combines with J gene TRBJ2-5, with D tentatively TRBD1 (6 bases). CDR3 size: 16 residues. Germline CDR1 is SGHTA and CDR2 is FQGNSA. V lost 3 bases, J lost 5 bases, and 19 bases lay in between. The CDR3 loop reads CASSLDSSGRWETQYF. The DNA of the CDR3 is TGTGCCAGCAGCTTGGACAGCAGCGGACGGTGGGAGACCCAGTACTTC.

The table lists this clonotype with a few counts. The CDR3 nucleotides are TGTGCCAGTAGTTTGGATGGTAGACAGACCGGTTGGGTCCCTAGCAATCAGCCCCAGCATTTT. Protein: CASSLDGRQTGWVPSNQPQHF. The chain joins TRBV19 to TRBJ1-5; a weak D match, TRBD1 (5 bases). V shed 5 bases and J shed 0 bases, with 29 bases lying between them. Per the germline V gene, CDR1 is LNHDA and CDR2 is SQIVND (reference sequence). CDR3 length: 21 amino acids.

This clonotype was picked up a small number of times. The genes are TRBV9 and TRBJ2-1; no clear D. The CDR3 loop spans 15 amino acids. V was clipped by 0 bases and J by 3 bases, with 10 bases between them. Per the germline V gene, CDR1 is SGDLS and CDR2 is YYNGEE. The CDR3 DNA reads as TGTGCCAGCAGCGTAGTAACGGCCAGCTACAATGAGCAGTTCTTC. Translating it yields CASSVVTASYNEQFF.

This clonotype appeared a few times. The chain has TRBV18 and TRBJ1-5; D call uncertain. V dropped 1 base and J dropped 3 bases, with 7 bases sitting between them. Germline V lookup: CDR1 KGHSH, CDR2 LQKENI. CDR3 length: 14 amino acids. CDR3 sequence (DNA): TGTGCCAGCTCACCACTTGGCCTCAATCAGCCCCAGCATTTT. Protein sequence: CASSPLGLNQPQHF.

This clonotype has only a few counts. The V gene is TRBV5-1, the J gene TRBJ1-1; unclear D gene. The CDR3 loop spans 13 amino acids. Germline-derived CDR1 and CDR2 are SGHRS and YFSETQ. V lost 9 bases and J 0 bases, leaving 12 bases between the germline ends. As DNA, the CDR3 is TGCGCCACCTCAGCTGGCATGAACACTGAAGCTTTCTTT. Amino acids: CATSAGMNTEAFF.